These T cell receptor beta chains were read from a single sample in a study of neoadjuvant anti-PD-1 for oral cavity cancer. Some clones are missing from TCRdb's copy, which holds only in-frame ones; the method was immunoSEQ multiplex PCR. The profile shows about 14,000 clones, 65% to 85% of them singletons. The specimen was PBMCs, collected after nivolumab (anti-PD-1) treatment. These receptor sequences come from a person between 35 and 79 years old with oral cavity squamous cell carcinoma. CDR3s include the opening cysteine and the closing phenylalanine or tryptophan. The order of the fields is CDR3 protein, CDR3 DNA, J gene, V gene, clone size, D gene. The D gene is left open where the match is weak. Clone size is shown for a subset of rows, as once, few, many or a class of expanded clone.

CDR3 protein: CASSLGPGPRDNEQFF
CDR3 DNA: TGCGCCAGCAGCTTGGGTCCGGGCCCCAGGGACAATGAGCAGTTCTTC
J gene: TRBJ2-1
V gene: TRBV5-1
clone size: few
D gene: .

CDR3 protein: CASSLGTADSYEQYF
CDR3 DNA: TGCGCCAGCAGCCTCGGGACAGCCGATTCCTACGAGCAGTACTTC
J gene: TRBJ2-7
V gene: TRBV4-1
clone size: .
D gene: TRBD1

CDR3 protein: CASSLGQSQYYEQYF
CDR3 DNA: TGCGCCAGCAGCTTGGGACAGTCCCAATACTACGAGCAGTACTTC
J gene: TRBJ2-7
V gene: TRBV5-1
clone size: once
D gene: .

CDR3 protein: CASSSQLGVEAIYF
CDR3 DNA: TGTGCCAGCAGCTCCCAGTTGGGGGTCGAAGCCATATATTTT
J gene: TRBJ1-3
V gene: TRBV11-2
clone size: .
D gene: .

CDR3 protein: CATSALADYNEQFF
CDR3 DNA: TGTGCCACCAGTGCGCTAGCGGACTACAATGAGCAGTTCTTC
J gene: TRBJ2-1
V gene: TRBV5-4
clone size: .
D gene: TRBD2

CDR3 protein: CASSAPETGVVHGYTF
CDR3 DNA: TGTGCCAGCAGTGCCCCGGAGACAGGGGTCGTCCATGGCTACACCTTC
J gene: TRBJ1-2
V gene: TRBV6-1
clone size: .
D gene: TRBD1

CDR3 protein: CSAHGQGAVNTEAFF
CDR3 DNA: TGCAGCGCCCACGGACAGGGGGCAGTGAACACTGAAGCTTTCTTT
J gene: TRBJ1-1
V gene: TRBV29-1
clone size: .
D gene: TRBD1

CDR3 protein: CSVVGQGWPSYEQYF
CDR3 DNA: TGCAGCGTTGTAGGACAGGGATGGCCCTCCTACGAGCAGTACTTC
J gene: TRBJ2-7
V gene: TRBV29-1
clone size: .
D gene: TRBD1

CDR3 protein: CATSRNAAGGAYNEQFF
CDR3 DNA: TGTGCCACCAGCAGAAACGCGGCGGGAGGAGCCTACAATGAGCAGTTCTTC
J gene: TRBJ2-1
V gene: TRBV15
clone size: .
D gene: TRBD2

CDR3 protein: CASSQRLVGNEQFF
CDR3 DNA: TGTGCCAGCAGCCAACGACTCGTCGGGAATGAGCAGTTCTTC
J gene: TRBJ2-1
V gene: TRBV14
clone size: .
D gene: .

CDR3 protein: CASSTGTGYNEQFF
CDR3 DNA: TGTGCCAGCAGCACCGGGACGGGCTACAATGAGCAGTTCTTC
J gene: TRBJ2-1
V gene: TRBV9
clone size: .
D gene: .

CDR3 protein: CASSAYRGETDTQYF
CDR3 DNA: TGTGCCAGCAGCGCATACAGGGGGGAGACAGATACGCAGTATTTT
J gene: TRBJ2-3
V gene: TRBV9
clone size: few
D gene: TRBD1

CDR3 protein: CATSRVQGFEAFF
CDR3 DNA: TGTGCCACCAGCAGAGTTCAGGGCTTTGAAGCTTTCTTT
J gene: TRBJ1-1
V gene: TRBV15
clone size: .
D gene: .

CDR3 protein: CASSESGIRNEQFF
CDR3 DNA: TGCGCCAGCAGTGAGTCCGGGATCAGGAATGAGCAGTTCTTC
J gene: TRBJ2-1
V gene: TRBV10-2
clone size: .
D gene: .

CDR3 protein: CAISEYQSYEQYF
CDR3 DNA: TGTGCCATCAGTGAGTACCAGTCCTACGAGCAGTACTTC
J gene: TRBJ2-7
V gene: TRBV10-3
clone size: .
D gene: .

CDR3 protein: CASSSQGAIEAFF
CDR3 DNA: TGTGCCAGCAGTTCTCAGGGGGCTATTGAAGCTTTCTTT
J gene: TRBJ1-1
V gene: TRBV28
clone size: .
D gene: TRBD1

CDR3 protein: CASSPGISYTEAFF
CDR3 DNA: TGTGCCAGTAGCCCCGGGATTTCGTACACTGAAGCTTTCTTT
J gene: TRBJ1-1
V gene: TRBV19
clone size: .
D gene: .

CDR3 protein: CAISESTAYEQYF
CDR3 DNA: TGTGCCATCAGTGAGTCGACGGCCTACGAGCAGTACTTC
J gene: TRBJ2-7
V gene: TRBV10-3
clone size: few
D gene: .

CDR3 protein: CAWVRFLTSSTDTQYF
CDR3 DNA: TGTGCCTGGGTTCGGTTTTTGACTAGCTCCACAGATACGCAGTATTTT
J gene: TRBJ2-3
V gene: TRBV30
clone size: few
D gene: TRBD2

CDR3 protein: CASSQMTASSGNTIYF
CDR3 DNA: TGCGCCAGCAGCCAAATGACGGCGAGCTCTGGAAACACCATATATTTT
J gene: TRBJ1-3
V gene: TRBV5-1
clone size: .
D gene: .

CDR3 protein: CASSRQGASYEQYF
CDR3 DNA: TGTGCCAGCAGCCGACAGGGAGCAAGCTACGAGCAGTACTTC
J gene: TRBJ2-7
V gene: TRBV5-8
clone size: few
D gene: TRBD1

CDR3 protein: CASSLMRGGQETQYF
CDR3 DNA: TGCGCCAGCAGCTTGATGCGGGGGGGCCAAGAGACCCAGTACTTC
J gene: TRBJ2-5
V gene: TRBV5-1
clone size: once
D gene: TRBD2

CDR3 protein: CASRTRGLDSNQPQHF
CDR3 DNA: TGTGCCAGTAGAACGAGGGGGCTTGATAGCAATCAGCCCCAGCATTTT
J gene: TRBJ1-5
V gene: TRBV19
clone size: once
D gene: TRBD1

CDR3 protein: CASSQEGVGQIMNTEAFF
CDR3 DNA: TGCGCCAGCAGCCAAGAAGGCGTGGGACAGATCATGAACACTGAAGCTTTCTTT
J gene: TRBJ1-1
V gene: TRBV4-1
clone size: .
D gene: TRBD1

CDR3 protein: CASSPQGGSGNTIYF
CDR3 DNA: TGTGCCAGCAGCCCTCAGGGGGGATCTGGAAACACCATATATTTT
J gene: TRBJ1-3
V gene: TRBV11-2
clone size: .
D gene: TRBD1

CDR3 protein: CASSLFGTSGRETQYF
CDR3 DNA: TGTGCCAGCAGTTTATTCGGGACTAGCGGGCGGGAGACCCAGTACTTC
J gene: TRBJ2-5
V gene: TRBV28
clone size: .
D gene: TRBD2

CDR3 protein: CAISESRTTETYEQYF
CDR3 DNA: TGTGCCATCAGTGAGTCGAGAACGACAGAGACCTACGAGCAGTACTTC
J gene: TRBJ2-7
V gene: TRBV10-3
clone size: few
D gene: .

CDR3 protein: CASSWGVNTGELFF
CDR3 DNA: TGTGCCAGCAGCTGGGGGGTGAACACCGGGGAGCTGTTTTTT
J gene: TRBJ2-2
V gene: TRBV14
clone size: .
D gene: .

CDR3 protein: CASSPLRTTPATNEKLFF
CDR3 DNA: TGTGCCAGCAGCCCTTTGAGGACAACTCCAGCAACTAATGAAAAACTGTTTTTT
J gene: TRBJ1-4
V gene: TRBV9
clone size: .
D gene: .

CDR3 protein: CASRLADYNEQFF
CDR3 DNA: TGCGCCAGCAGACTAGCAGATTACAATGAGCAGTTCTTC
J gene: TRBJ2-1
V gene: TRBV5-1
clone size: .
D gene: .

CDR3 protein: CASSRTVYEQYF
CDR3 DNA: TGTGCCAGCAGCCGGACAGTTTACGAGCAGTACTTC
J gene: TRBJ2-7
V gene: TRBV28
clone size: .
D gene: .

CDR3 protein: CASSPSPGGVEKLFF
CDR3 DNA: TGCGCCAGCAGCCCCTCCCCGGGGGGTGTTGAAAAACTGTTTTTT
J gene: TRBJ1-4
V gene: TRBV5-1
clone size: .
D gene: .

CDR3 protein: CASSEREGLEAFF
CDR3 DNA: TGTGCCAGCAGTGAAAGAGAAGGACTTGAAGCTTTCTTT
J gene: TRBJ1-1
V gene: TRBV6-4
clone size: .
D gene: .